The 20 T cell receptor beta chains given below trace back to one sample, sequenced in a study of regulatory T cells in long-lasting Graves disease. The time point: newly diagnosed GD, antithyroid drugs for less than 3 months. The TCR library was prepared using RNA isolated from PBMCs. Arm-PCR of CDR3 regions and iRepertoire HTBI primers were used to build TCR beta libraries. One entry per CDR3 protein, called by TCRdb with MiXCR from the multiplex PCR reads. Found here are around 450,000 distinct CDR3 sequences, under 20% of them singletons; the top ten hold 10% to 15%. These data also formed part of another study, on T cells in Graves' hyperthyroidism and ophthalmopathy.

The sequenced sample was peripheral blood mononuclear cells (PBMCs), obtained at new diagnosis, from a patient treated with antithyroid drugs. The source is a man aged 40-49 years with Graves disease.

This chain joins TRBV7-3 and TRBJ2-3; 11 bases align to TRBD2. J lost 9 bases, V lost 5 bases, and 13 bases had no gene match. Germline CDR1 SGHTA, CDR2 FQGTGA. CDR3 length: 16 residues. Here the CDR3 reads CASSLNVAGGPETQYF. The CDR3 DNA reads TGTGCCAGCAGCCTAAACGTAGCGGGAGGGCCGGAGACGCAGTATTTT.

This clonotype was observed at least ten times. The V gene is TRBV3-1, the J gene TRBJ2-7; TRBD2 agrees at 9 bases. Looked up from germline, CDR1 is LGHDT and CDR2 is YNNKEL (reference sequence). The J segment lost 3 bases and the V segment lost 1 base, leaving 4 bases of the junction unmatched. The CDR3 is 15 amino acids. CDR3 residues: CASSQVLAGHYEQYF. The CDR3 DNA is TGTGCCAGCAGCCAAGTCCTAGCGGGGCACTACGAGCAGTACTTC.

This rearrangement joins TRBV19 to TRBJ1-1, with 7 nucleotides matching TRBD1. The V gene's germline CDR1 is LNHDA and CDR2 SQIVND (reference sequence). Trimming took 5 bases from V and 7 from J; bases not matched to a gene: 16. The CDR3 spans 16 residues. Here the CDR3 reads CASSPTGRDRLFEAFF. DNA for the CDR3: TGTGCCAGTAGTCCGACCGGAAGGGACAGACTCTTTGAAGCTTTCTTT. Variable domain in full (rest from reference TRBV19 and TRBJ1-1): DGGITQSPKYLFRKEGQNVTLSCEQNLNHDAMYWYRQDPGQGLRLIYYSQIVNDFQKGDIAEGYSVSREKKESFPLTVTSAQKNPTAFYLCASSPTGRDRLFEAFFGQGTRLTVV.

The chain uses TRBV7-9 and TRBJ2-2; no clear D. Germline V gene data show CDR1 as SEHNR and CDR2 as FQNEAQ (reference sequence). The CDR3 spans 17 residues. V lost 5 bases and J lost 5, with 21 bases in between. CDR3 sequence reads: CASSPPGNLRRTGELFF. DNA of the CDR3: TGTGCCAGCAGCCCCCCGGGCAACCTGAGGAGAACCGGGGAGCTGTTTTTT.

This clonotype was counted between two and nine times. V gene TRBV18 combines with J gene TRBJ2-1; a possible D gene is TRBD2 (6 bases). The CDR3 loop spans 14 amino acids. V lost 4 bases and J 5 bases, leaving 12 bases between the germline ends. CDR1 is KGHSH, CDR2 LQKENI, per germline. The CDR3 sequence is CASSRGLTNNEQFF. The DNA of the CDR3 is TGTGCCAGCTCACGGGGACTCACCAACAATGAGCAGTTCTTC.

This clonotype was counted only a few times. The CDR3, as DNA: TGCAGTGCTAGAGACTCGCGCCAGGAAGGCTACACCTTC. Translating gives CSARDSRQEGYTF. The gene calls are TRBV20-1 and TRBJ1-2; D ambiguous. V lost 0 bases and J lost 8, with 13 bases in between. The CDR3 covers 13 residues. In germline, CDR1 is DFQATT, CDR2 SNEGSKA (reference sequence).

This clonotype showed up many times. In DNA form, the CDR3 reads TGTGCCAGCAGTGTGGACTATGGAGTGGACGAGCAGTACTTC. Amino acids: CASSVDYGVDEQYF. The V call is TRBV2, the J call TRBJ2-7; possible D gene TRBD2, 6 bases. The CDR3 sequence is 14 residues long. CDR1 SNHLY and CDR2 FYNNEI come from the germline V gene. Trimming cost V 4 bases and J 5 bases, with 15 bases left between them. Combining the CDR3 with reference TRBV2 and TRBJ2-7 gives the whole variable domain EPEVTQTPSHQVTQMGQEVILRCVPISNHLYFYWYRQILGQKVEFLVSFYNNEISEKSEIFDDQFSVERPDGSNFTLKIRSTKLEDSAMYFCASSVDYGVDEQYFGPGTRLTVT.

This CDR3 is CASSPLGQGNQPQHF. CDR3 sequence (DNA): TGTGCCAGCAGCCCGCTGGGACAGGGCAATCAGCCCCAGCATTTT. This rearrangement joins TRBV5-5 to TRBJ1-5, with 8 positions matching TRBD1. Looked up from germline, CDR1 is SGHKS and CDR2 is YYEKEE (reference sequence). The CDR3 contains 15 residues. Unmatched junction bases numbered 5, after V lost 4 bases and J lost 2 bases.

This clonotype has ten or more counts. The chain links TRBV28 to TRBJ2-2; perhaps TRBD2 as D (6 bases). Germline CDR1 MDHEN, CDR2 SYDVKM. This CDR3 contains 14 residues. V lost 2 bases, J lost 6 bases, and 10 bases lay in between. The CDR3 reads CASSLPGVPGELFF. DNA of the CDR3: TGTGCCAGCAGTTTACCGGGGGTTCCCGGGGAGCTGTTTTTT.

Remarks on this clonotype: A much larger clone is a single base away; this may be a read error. Written as DNA, the CDR3 is TGTGTCAGCAGTGGCTGGACAGGGGGCAGTTTGAACACTGAAGCTTTCTTT. Its protein is CVSSGWTGGSLNTEAFF. The chain combines TRBV6-2 or TRBV6-3 with TRBJ1-1; TRBD1 matches at 11 bases. The CDR3 totals 17 residues. From germline, CDR1 is MNHEY and CDR2 SVGEGT.

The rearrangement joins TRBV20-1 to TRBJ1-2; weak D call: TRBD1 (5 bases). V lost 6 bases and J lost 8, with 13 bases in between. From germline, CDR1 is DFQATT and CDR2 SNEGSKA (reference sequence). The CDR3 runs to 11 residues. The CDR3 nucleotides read TGCAGTGCGAGGGCCCCAGGGGGCTACACCTTC. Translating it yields CSARAPGGYTF.

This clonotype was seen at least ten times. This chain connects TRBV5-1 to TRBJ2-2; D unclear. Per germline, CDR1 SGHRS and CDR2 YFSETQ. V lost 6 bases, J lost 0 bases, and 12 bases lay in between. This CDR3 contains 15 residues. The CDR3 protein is CASNPSGPNTGELFF. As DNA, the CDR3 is TGCGCCAGCAACCCCTCCGGGCCGAACACCGGGGAGCTGTTTTTT.

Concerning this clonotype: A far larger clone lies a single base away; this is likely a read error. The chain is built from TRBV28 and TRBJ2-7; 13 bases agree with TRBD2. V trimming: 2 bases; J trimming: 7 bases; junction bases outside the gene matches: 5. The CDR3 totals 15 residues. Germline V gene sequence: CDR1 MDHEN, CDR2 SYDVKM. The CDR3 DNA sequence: TGTGCCAGCAGTTTAACGACTAGCGGGAGGAATGAGCAGTACTTC. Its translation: CASSLTTSGRNEQYF.

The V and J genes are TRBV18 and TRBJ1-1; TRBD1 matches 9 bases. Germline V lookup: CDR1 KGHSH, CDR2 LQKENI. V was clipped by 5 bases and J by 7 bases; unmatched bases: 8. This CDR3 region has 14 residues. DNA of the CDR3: TGTGCCAGCTCAGTCCGGACAGGGGCACATGAAGCTTTCTTT. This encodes CASSVRTGAHEAFF.

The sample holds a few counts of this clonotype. The DNA for the CDR3 is TGTGCCAGCAGTCCCAGGGGGCCGAGCTATGGCTACACCTTC. Its protein is CASSPRGPSYGYTF. The genes are TRBV28 and TRBJ1-2, with 8 bases lining up with TRBD1. CDR1 MDHEN and CDR2 SYDVKM come from the germline V gene. CDR3 length equals 14 residues. V gave up 5 bases and J gave up 4 bases; unmatched junction bases: 6.

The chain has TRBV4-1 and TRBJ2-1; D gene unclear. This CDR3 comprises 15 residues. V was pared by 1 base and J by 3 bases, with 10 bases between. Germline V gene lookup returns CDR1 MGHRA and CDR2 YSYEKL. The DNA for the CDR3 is TGCGCCAGCAGCCAAGTGCCAACCGTCTACAATGAGCAGTTCTTC. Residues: CASSQVPTVYNEQFF.

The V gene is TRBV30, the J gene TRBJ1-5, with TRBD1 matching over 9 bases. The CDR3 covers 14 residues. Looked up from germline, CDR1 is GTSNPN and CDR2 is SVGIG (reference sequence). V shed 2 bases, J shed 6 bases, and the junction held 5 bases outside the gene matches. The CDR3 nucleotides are TGTGCCTGGAGTCATGGACAGGGGAGTCAGCCCCAGCATTTT. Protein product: CAWSHGQGSQPQHF.

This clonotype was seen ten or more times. CDR3 sequence reads: CASSSLDGDYGYTF. The DNA for the CDR3 is TGTGCCAGCAGCTCCTTAGACGGGGACTATGGCTACACCTTC. The chain carries TRBV11-2 and TRBJ1-2, with D unclear. Germline values: CDR1 SGHAT, CDR2 FQNNGV. Trimming shortened V by 4 bases and J by 3 bases, and 12 bases separated the two germline ends. The CDR3 has 14 residues.

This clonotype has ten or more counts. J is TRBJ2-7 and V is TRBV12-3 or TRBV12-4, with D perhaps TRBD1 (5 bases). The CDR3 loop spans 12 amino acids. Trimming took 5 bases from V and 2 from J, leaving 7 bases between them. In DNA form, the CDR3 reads TGTGCCAGCAGTAAGGACACCTACGAGCAGTACTTC. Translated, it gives CASSKDTYEQYF.

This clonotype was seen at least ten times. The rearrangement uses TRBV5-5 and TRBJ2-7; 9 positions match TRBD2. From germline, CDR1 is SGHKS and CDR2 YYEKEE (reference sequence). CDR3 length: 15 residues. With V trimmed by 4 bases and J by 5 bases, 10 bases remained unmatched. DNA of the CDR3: TGTGCCAGCAGCCCCCAGGGGCGGGAGGGGGACGAGCAGTACTTC. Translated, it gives CASSPQGREGDEQYF.